The clone carrying this TCR beta chain has a single count. The data are from a study of control samples from healthy donors and cancer patients. TCRdb's table, derived via immunoSEQ multiplex PCR, lists solely in-frame clones and lacks some. The top ten hold around 4.5% of the sample, which has about 82,000 clones, around 94% seen once. The CDR3 is 17 residues long. Germline V lookup: CDR1 SGHTA, CDR2 FQGNSA. The J segment lost 2 bases and the V segment lost 1 base, leaving 7 bases of the junction unmatched. The V gene is TRBV7-2, the J gene TRBJ2-5; TRBD2 matches 10 bases. The clonotype comes from a woman between 18 and 30 years old in good health. Sequenced sample: blood. CDR3 nucleotides: TGTGCCAGCAGCTTAGGTTCTAGCGGGGGTCAACAAGAGACCCAGTACTTC. Its translation: CASSLGSSGGQQETQYF.